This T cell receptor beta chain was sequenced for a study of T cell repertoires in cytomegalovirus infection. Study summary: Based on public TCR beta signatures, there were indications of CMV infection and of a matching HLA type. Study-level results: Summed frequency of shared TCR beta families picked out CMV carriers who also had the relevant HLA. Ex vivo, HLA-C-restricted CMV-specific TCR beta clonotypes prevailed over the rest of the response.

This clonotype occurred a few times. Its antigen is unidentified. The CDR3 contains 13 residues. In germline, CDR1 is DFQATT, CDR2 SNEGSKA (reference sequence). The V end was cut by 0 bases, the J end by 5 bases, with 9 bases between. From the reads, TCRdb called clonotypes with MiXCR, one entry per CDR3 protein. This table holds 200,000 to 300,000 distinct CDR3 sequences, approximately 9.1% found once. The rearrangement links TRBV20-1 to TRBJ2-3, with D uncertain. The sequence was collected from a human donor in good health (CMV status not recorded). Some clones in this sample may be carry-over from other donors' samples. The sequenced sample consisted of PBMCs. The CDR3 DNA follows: TGCAGTGCTAGAGATCTCGGAGTAGATACGCAGTATTTT. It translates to CSARDLGVDTQYF.